This T cell receptor beta chain was profiled in a study of human thymus T cells. CDR1 and CDR2 (germline): SGHKS, YYEKEE (reference sequence). V was trimmed by 0 bases and J by 7 bases, leaving 14 bases between them. This CDR3 is 15 amino acids long. Study-wide findings and caveats: Thymic and blood repertoires appeared to carry a bias in their V and J gene usage.

About this clone: Its antigen is undetermined.

The table came from immunoSEQ multiplex PCR; TCRdb's copy has only in-frame clones and leaves some out. The sample records fewer than 55,000 clones, 94% being singletons. The chain has TRBV5-5 and TRBJ1-5, with a weak D call TRBD1 (5 bases). The clonotype originates from a boy under two years old with a congenital heart defect but otherwise immunologically healthy. Sequenced: blood. In DNA form, the CDR3 reads TGTGCCAGCAGCTTGGGCAGGGTGGTAGGCCAGCCCCAGCATTTT. This encodes CASSLGRVVGQPQHF.